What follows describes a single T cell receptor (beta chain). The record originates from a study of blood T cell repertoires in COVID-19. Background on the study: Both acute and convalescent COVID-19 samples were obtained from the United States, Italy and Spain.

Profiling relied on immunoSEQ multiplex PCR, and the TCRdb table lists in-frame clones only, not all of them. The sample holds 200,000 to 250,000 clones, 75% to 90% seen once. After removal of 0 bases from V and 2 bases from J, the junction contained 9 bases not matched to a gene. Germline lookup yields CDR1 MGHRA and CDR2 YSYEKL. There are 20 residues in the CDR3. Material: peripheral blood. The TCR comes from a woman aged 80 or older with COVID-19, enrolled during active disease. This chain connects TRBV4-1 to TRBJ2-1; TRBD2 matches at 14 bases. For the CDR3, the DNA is TGCGCCAGCAGCCAAGAGTGGGGACTAGCGGGAGTCTGGGCCTACAATGAGCAGTTCTTC. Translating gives CASSQEWGLAGVWAYNEQFF.